The present T cell receptor beta chain was sequenced within a study of blood T cell repertoires in COVID-19. The CDR3 consists of 13 residues. The junction had 5 bases not matched to a gene; V was cut back by 1 base and J by 9 bases. Germline V CDR1 and CDR2: MNHEY, SMNVEV (reference sequence). Sequenced by immunoSEQ multiplex PCR; TCRdb stores in-frame clones only, minus some. This repertoire shows roughly 320,000 clones, around 87% found once; its top ten account for 1% to 1.5%. The sequenced sample was peripheral blood. The chain joins TRBV27 to TRBJ1-1; TRBD1 matches at 7 bases. This TCR was recovered from a man aged 65 to 79 with acute or convalescent COVID-19. The CDR3 loop reads CASSLYRGTQAFF. Written as DNA, the CDR3 is TGTGCCAGCAGTTTATACAGGGGCACACAAGCTTTCTTT.